These 21 T cell receptor beta chains were sequenced from one sample in a study of blood T cells in healthy people across ages. A second 7 to 11 cycle PCR used barcoded and J-beta primers. Using its own MiXCR run on the 5' RACE reads, TCRdb lists one record per CDR3 protein. The table shows hundreds of thousands of distinct CDR3 sequences, with approximately 48% occurring only once. Source material: blood. The source is a man in his 60s in good health.

Comments on this clonotype: The germline gene is not matched at one end of the junction; a read error may be the cause. V usage is TRBV7-2 and J usage is TRBJ2-6; tentative D call: TRBD1 (7 bases). The CDR3 totals 16 residues. The germline CDR1 and CDR2 sequences are SGHTA and FQGNSA. CDR3 sequence (DNA): TGTGCCAGCAGCTGGAGGGGGCGCTCTGGGGCCAGCGTCCTGACTTTC. Amino acid sequence: CASSWRGRSGASVLTF.

This chain connects TRBV12-3 or TRBV12-4 to TRBJ2-5; 10 nucleotides line up with TRBD1. The DNA end favors TRBJ2-7, so the J call may be wrong. The CDR3 has 15 residues. CDR3 DNA: TGTGCCAGCAGCGACGGGGGACAGGGGATATACGAGCAGTACTTC. Translation: CASSDGGQGIYEQYF.

This clonotype was detected once. The V call is TRBV20-1, the J call TRBJ2-5; D gene uncertain. V was trimmed by 7 bases and J by 1 base, leaving 7 bases between them. The CDR3 is 11 amino acids. Per germline, CDR1 DFQATT and CDR2 SNEGSKA (reference sequence). This chain's CDR3 is CSDEVQETQYF. The CDR3 DNA follows: TGCAGTGATGAGGTCCAAGAGACCCAGTACTTC.

In its sample, this clonotype was seen a few times. V gene TRBV29-1 combines with J gene TRBJ2-6; maybe TRBD1 (5 bases). The CDR3 sequence is 15 residues long. CDR1 SQVTM and CDR2 ANQGSEA come from the germline V gene. The ends were cut back, 4 bases at V and 0 bases at J, with 10 bases in the middle. In nucleotides, the CDR3 is TGCAGCGTTGTTGCAGGGTCCTCTGGGGCCAACGTCCTGACTTTC. This gives the protein CSVVAGSSGANVLTF. Supplemented by reference TRBV29-1 and TRBJ2-6, the full variable domain reads SAVISQKPSRDICQRGTSLTIQCQVDSQVTMMFWYRQQPGQSLTLIATANQGSEATYESGFVIDKFPISRPNLTFSTLTVSNMSPEDSSIYLCSVVAGSSGANVLTFGAGSRLTVL.

As to this clonotype: With a much larger clone just one base away, this may be a read error. The chain joins TRBV20-1 to TRBJ2-5; D is perhaps TRBD2 (6 bases). Trimming took 7 bases from V and 5 from J, leaving 17 bases between them. Germline assignment: CDR1 DFQATT and CDR2 SNEGSKA (reference sequence). The CDR3 runs 13 residues. Here the CDR3 reads CSVAGTLRETQYF. The CDR3 nucleotides read TGCAGTGTAGCCGGGACTTTGAGGGAGACCCAGTACTTC.

This clonotype was detected many times. The gene calls are TRBV20-1 and TRBJ2-7; 9 bases line up with TRBD2. From germline, CDR1 is DFQATT and CDR2 SNEGSKA (reference sequence). CDR3 length: 13 amino acids. Unmatched junction bases numbered 3, after V lost 5 bases and J lost 1 base. The CDR3 coding sequence is TGCAGTGCTTTAGCGGGGGAGTCCTACGAGCAGTACTTC. This sequence encodes CSALAGESYEQYF.

This clonotype was counted a single time. The gene calls are TRBV12-3 or TRBV12-4 and TRBJ2-2; perhaps TRBD1 as D (6 bases). V was clipped by 5 bases and J by 0 bases, with 10 bases between them. This CDR3 contains 15 residues. The CDR3 sequence is CASSGRGSNTGELFF. The CDR3, as DNA: TGTGCCAGCAGTGGCAGGGGTTCGAACACCGGGGAGCTGTTTTTT.

The chain is built from TRBV2 and TRBJ1-1, with TRBD1 matching over 7 bases. V lost 6 bases and J lost 4; bases outside the gene matches: 11. This CDR3 comprises 15 residues. Germline V lookup: CDR1 SNHLY, CDR2 FYNNEI. The CDR3 bases are TGTGCCAGCAGCGAACCGACGACAGGGCTCACTGAAGCTTTCTTT. Protein product: CASSEPTTGLTEAFF.

With respect to this clonotype: A much larger clone differs by one base, so this may be a read error. This chain links TRBV29-1 with TRBJ2-1; 7 bases match TRBD1. Germline CDR1 SQVTM, CDR2 ANQGSEA. The CDR3 extends over 13 amino acids. The V and J ends lost 4 bases and 13 bases, in that order; junction bases with no gene match: 13. The CDR3: CSVAGTVVKTQFF. CDR3 in DNA: TGCAGCGTTGCGGGGACAGTTGTGAAGACCCAGTTCTTC.

The chain combines TRBV4-3 with TRBJ2-3, with D perhaps TRBD2 (7 bases). The V and J ends lost 0 bases and 5 bases respectively, with 18 bases between them. The CDR3 is made up of 17 amino acids. CDR1 and CDR2 (germline): LGHNA, YSLEER. CDR3 bases: TGCGCCAGCAGCCAAGATTTGGGGCGGGGGCGGGGAGATACGCAGTATTTT. Its protein is CASSQDLGRGRGDTQYF.

The CDR3 DNA reads TGCAGCGTTGTCCCAAGCTCCTACGAGCAGTACTTC. Amino acid sequence: CSVVPSSYEQYF. The chain recombines TRBV29-1 with TRBJ2-4, with D unclear. The last part of the DNA fits TRBJ2-7 better; the J call may be wrong. Germline CDR1 is SQVTM and CDR2 is ANQGSEA. This CDR3 is 12 amino acids long.

This chain connects TRBV9 to TRBJ1-5; tentative D call: TRBD1 (5 bases). CDR1 and CDR2 (germline): SGDLS, YYNGEE. V gave up 4 bases and J gave up 6 bases, with 14 bases separating them. The CDR3 runs to 14 residues. CDR3 protein: CASSPQGGAQPQHF. The CDR3 DNA sequence: TGTGCCAGCAGCCCTCAGGGTGGGGCTCAGCCCCAGCATTTT.

This rearrangement joins TRBV5-1 to TRBJ2-6; D is perhaps TRBD1 (6 bases). CDR3 length: 15 amino acids. The germline V gene encodes CDR1 SGHRS and CDR2 YFSETQ. Between the trimmed V and J ends, which lost 10 bases and 2 bases, there was a span of 16 bases. CDR3 nucleotide sequence: TGCGCCTCGCTCCGGGACATCACTGGGGCCAACGTCCTGACTTTC. As protein: CASLRDITGANVLTF.

The rearrangement joins TRBV5-1 to TRBJ2-1; 9 positions match TRBD1. The germline CDR1 and CDR2 sequences are SGHRS and YFSETQ. The CDR3 runs 15 residues. With 6 bases clipped from V and 8 bases from J, the junction kept 12 bases outside the gene matches. CDR3 region: CASIPQGARFDEQFF. In nucleotides, the CDR3 is TGCGCCAGCATCCCACAGGGGGCCAGGTTCGATGAGCAGTTCTTC.

On this clonotype itself: An end of the junction differs from the germline gene, which may be a read error. This chain joins TRBV6-6 and TRBJ2-1, with no clear D. The J call may not be correct, given that the DNA end is closer to TRBJ2-7. The CDR3 runs to 13 residues. CDR1 and CDR2 (germline): MNHNY, SVGAGI (reference sequence). CDR3 in amino acids: CASSDSGTYEQYF. The DNA for the CDR3 is TGTGCCAGCAGTGACTCTGGTACCTACGAGCAGTACTTC.

This clonotype was recorded a few times. The chain has TRBV6-1 and TRBJ2-5; tentative D call: TRBD2 (8 bases). Trimming shortened V by 6 bases and J by 5 bases, and 13 bases separated the two germline ends. This CDR3 spans 13 amino acids. Germline lookup yields CDR1 MNHNS and CDR2 SASEGT. The CDR3 loop is CASRQGTRETQYF. CDR3 nucleotide sequence: TGTGCCAGCAGACAGGGGACTAGGGAGACCCAGTACTTC.

CDR3 sequence (DNA): TGTGCCAGTAGTCTAAAGACAGGTGCGAGCTCCTACGAGCAGTACTTC. Translating gives CASSLKTGASSYEQYF. V usage is TRBV19 and J usage is TRBJ2-7, with TRBD1 as a possible D gene (6 bases). This CDR3 has 16 residues. Trimming removed 5 bases at V and 0 bases at J, with 17 bases between. CDR1 and CDR2 (germline): LNHDA, SQIVND (reference sequence). The variable domain in full, completed from reference TRBV19 and TRBJ2-7, reads DGGITQSPKYLFRKEGQNVTLSCEQNLNHDAMYWYRQDPGQGLRLIYYSQIVNDFQKGDIAEGYSVSREKKESFPLTVTSAQKNPTAFYLCASSLKTGASSYEQYFGPGTRLTVT.

V is TRBV20-1 and J is TRBJ1-6; 8 bases are shared with TRBD1. Germline-derived CDR1 and CDR2 are DFQATT and SNEGSKA (reference sequence). The CDR3 has 17 residues. Trimming at V came to 0 bases and at J to 10 bases, leaving 14 bases not matched to a gene. This chain's CDR3 is CSARDPGGRGLKSPLHF. The CDR3 DNA follows: TGCAGTGCTAGAGACCCGGGGGGCAGGGGGCTGAAGTCACCCCTCCACTTT.

The rearrangement uses TRBV7-2 and TRBJ2-3, with D perhaps given as TRBD1 or TRBD2 (5 bases each). The V and J ends lost 3 bases and 3 bases respectively, with 10 bases between them. The CDR3 extends over 14 amino acids. The germline V gene has CDR1 SGHTA and CDR2 FQGNSA. CDR3 coding DNA: TGTGCCAGCAGCTTTAGGGGAGAGACAGATACGCAGTATTTT. Protein product: CASSFRGETDTQYF.

In its sample, this clonotype was seen a few times. The chain couples TRBV20-1 to TRBJ2-2; 8 nucleotides agree with TRBD2. Germline V gives CDR1 DFQATT, CDR2 SNEGSKA (reference sequence). After removal of 3 bases from V and 6 bases from J, the junction contained 6 bases not matched to a gene. This CDR3 has 14 residues. CDR3 amino acids: CSASPSGWSGELFF. In nucleotides, the CDR3 is TGCAGTGCTAGTCCTAGCGGGTGGTCCGGGGAGCTGTTTTTT.

This clonotype was found a few times. The DNA for the CDR3 is TGTGCCACAAACGGGCCCCGAGCGGATACGCAGTATTTT. Amino acids: CATNGPRADTQYF. The chain carries TRBV12-3 or TRBV12-4 and TRBJ2-3, with D unclear. V was trimmed by 10 bases and J by 6 bases, leaving 17 bases between them. CDR3 length: 13 amino acids.